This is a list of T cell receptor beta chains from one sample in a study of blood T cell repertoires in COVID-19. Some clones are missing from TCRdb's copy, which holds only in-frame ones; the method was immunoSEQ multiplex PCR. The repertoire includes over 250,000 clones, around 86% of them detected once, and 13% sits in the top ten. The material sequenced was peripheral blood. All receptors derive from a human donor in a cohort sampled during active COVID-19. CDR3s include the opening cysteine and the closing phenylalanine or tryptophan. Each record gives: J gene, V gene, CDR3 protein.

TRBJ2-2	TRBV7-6	CASSLSEAGGAGELFF
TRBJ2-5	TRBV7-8	CASSLARAGGETQYF
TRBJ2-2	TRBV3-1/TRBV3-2	CASSRRGLGNGTGELFF
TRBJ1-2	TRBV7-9	CASSNTDRGMHGYTF
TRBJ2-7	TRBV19	CASSIDPTGEQYF
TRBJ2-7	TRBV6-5	CATTETPTYEQYF
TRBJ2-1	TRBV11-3	CASSSEANEQFF
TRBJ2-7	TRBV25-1	CASSGGLADVLSSYEQYF
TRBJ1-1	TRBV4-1	CASSQDQRAEAFF
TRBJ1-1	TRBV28	CASSPVAQGTEAFF
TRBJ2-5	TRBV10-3	CAIGAGGTQYF
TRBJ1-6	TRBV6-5	CASSPRGVNSPLHF
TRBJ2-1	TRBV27	CASRGATGRERYNEQFF
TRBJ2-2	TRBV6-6	CASTRTLQRNTGELFF
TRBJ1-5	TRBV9	CASSVTGLYQPQHF
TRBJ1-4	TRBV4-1	CASSSQDGEKLFF
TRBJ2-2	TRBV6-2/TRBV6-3	CASSQVGLAGTGELFF
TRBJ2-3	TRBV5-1	CASSLAASGRGLDTQYF
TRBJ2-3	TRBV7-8	CASSLGQMDTQYF
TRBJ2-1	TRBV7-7	CASSPGLAGGLRGEQFF
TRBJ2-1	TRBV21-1	CASSKKRREAIYNEQFF
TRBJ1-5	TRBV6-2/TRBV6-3	CASSTGSGQPQHF
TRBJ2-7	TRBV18	CASSPRVGNSSYEQYF
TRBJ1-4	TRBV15	CATSRRDIGLGKLFF
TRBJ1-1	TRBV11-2	CASSLDRGQTEAFF
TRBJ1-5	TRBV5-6	CASSLGGRGNQPQHF
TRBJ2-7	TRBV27	CASSLGGTSYEQYF
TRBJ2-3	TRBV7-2	CASSLVPGGGDTQYF
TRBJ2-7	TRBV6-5	CASSLIAGGTYEQYF
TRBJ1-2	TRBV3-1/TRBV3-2	CASSRGGVSYGYTF
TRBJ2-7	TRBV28	CASSLPAAYEQYF
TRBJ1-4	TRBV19	CASRDRGIEKLFF
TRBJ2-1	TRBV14	CASSRLGTSDEQFF
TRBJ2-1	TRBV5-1	CASSGQGELYNEQFF
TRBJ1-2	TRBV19	CASSGRTNYGYTF
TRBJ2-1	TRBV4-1	CASSQQIRSSWGGSTYNEQFF
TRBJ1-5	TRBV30	CAWSPPSLSNQPQHF
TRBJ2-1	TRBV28	CASSPRTNRYNEQFF
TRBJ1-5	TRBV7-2	CASSSSGFVSNQPQHF
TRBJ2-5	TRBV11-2	CASSFVGETQYF